This T cell receptor beta chain was captured by sequencing in a study of human T cells and chemical hapten exposure (dated by TCRdb to the early 2020s). Study-level background: Libraries were pooled for sequencing, and per-sample TCR yields varied mainly because of small differences in library volumes within the pool. Each blood RNA sample was used to sequence both TCR alpha and TCR beta chains. In alopecia patients, the study followed how the peripheral blood TCR repertoire changed in vivo over primary and secondary sensitization to diphenylcyclopropenone (DPC), a hapten. What the work shows at the level of the full study, not this receptor alone: Repeated subsampling changed both the strength of the expansion versus patch-test correlation and the threshold at which the correlation became significant. No change with DPC sensitization was found in the number of TCRs above 1 in 1000 frequency, and no evidence of global repertoire structure alterations was found.

The intended sense of this specimen's time point label: healthy volunteer bleed at 2 weeks. Total RNA was extracted from unfractionated whole blood that had been collected in Tempus Blood RNA tubes. Five healthy volunteers served as TCR sequencing controls and were bled at day 0, 2 weeks and 6 weeks. Libraries were built with RACE. Sequenced on a NextSeq 500. During library preparation, unique molecular identifiers were attached to individual cDNA molecules so that TCRs could be counted quantitatively and reproducibly. Per the source publication's procedure: The median number of TCRs per sample was approximately 98,000, ranging from about 23,224 to 700,000. V, J and CDR3 annotation of the TCR reads was carried out using the Decombinator software suite. Every sample was subsampled to the same number of TCRs (28,000) for the PS versus PT1 abundance plots. TCRs were defined as expanded if absent before sensitization and observed at least eight times at the 2-week time point. Clones were called with MiXCR by TCRdb after fastp trimmed the public reads at Q25, and only in-frame beta chains were retained. Each entry merges the rows of one CDR3 protein and shows their most common DNA and genes. The V and J calls, along with clone size, are taken from TCRdb and not from the paper's own processing. The sample data list roughly 130,000 distinct CDR3 sequences, and approximately 9.5% of these were observed just once. Under 2% of the sample is in the top ten clones.

V is cut by 1 base and J by 1 base, and the space between the germline ends is 5 bases. From the cysteine through the phenylalanine, the CDR3 covers 14 amino acids. Here the CDR3 DNA is all that survives: 42 bases in frame from base 1. This clonotype came up a few times. This clone's antigen is unknown. No base quality values were provided; no much bigger clone lies one nucleotide off. Sequenced material: whole blood. The clonotype was recovered from a male donor in good health. Some clones in this sample may be carry-over from other donors' samples. The V gene is TRBV12-3 or TRBV12-4 and the J gene is TRBJ1-5, with the D gene not confidently named. The encoded CDR3 is CASSLVQSNQPQHF. The sequenced DNA is TGTGCCAGCAGTTTAGTTCAGAGCAATCAGCCCCAGCATTTT.